In its sample, the clone carrying this T cell receptor beta chain was seen many times. The data were taken from a study of T-cell reconstitution after alpha-beta-depleted transplantation in children. With 2 bases removed from V and 8 bases from J, the gap between germline ends came to 19 bases. This CDR3 has 16 amino acids. The germline V gene has CDR1 MNHEY and CDR2 SVGAGI. Unique molecular identifiers were used to barcode this TCRbeta library. Using its own MiXCR run on the PCR reads, TCRdb lists one record per CDR3 protein. The table shows about 200,000 distinct CDR3 sequences, with more than 12% occurring only once.

The sample here was PBMCs from the stem cell graft donor, taken from the stem cell graft. The chain is built from TRBV6-5 and TRBJ1-3; D is ambiguous. This sequence originates from a human donor who donated a stem cell graft to a child with acute lymphoblastic leukemia. CDR3 sequence: CASSYVAAGAGDTIYF. Written as DNA, the CDR3 is TGTGCCAGCAGTTACGTTGCGGCCGGTGCTGGGGACACCATATATTTT.